This T cell receptor beta chain was obtained from a study of blood T cell repertoires in COVID-19. Turning to the study itself: PBMCs, B-cell-depleted T cells, or T cells provided the cDNA or gDNA that made up the material.

Sequenced by immunoSEQ multiplex PCR; TCRdb stores in-frame clones only, minus some. This table holds under 60,000 clones, just under 85% found once. There are 12 residues in the CDR3. The ends were cut back, 1 base at V and 3 bases at J, with 7 bases in the middle. The V gene's germline CDR1 is GTSNPN and CDR2 SVGIG (reference sequence). The gene calls are TRBV30 and TRBJ2-7; no clear D gene. Sequenced input: peripheral blood. The sequence was collected from a man aged 55-75 years with acute or convalescent COVID-19. The CDR3 spells CAWSGQFYEQYF. The CDR3 bases are TGTGCCTGGAGTGGGCAGTTCTACGAGCAGTACTTC.